Sequencing of this TCR beta chain was carried out in a study of T cells in Graves' hyperthyroidism and ophthalmopathy. Turning to the study itself: At the time of initial diagnosis and before any treatment, peripheral blood was collected. Study outcomes and limitations: The majority of expanded thyroid clonotypes above 0.001 also appeared in blood.

V lost 5 bases and J 2 bases, leaving 13 bases between the germline ends. CDR3 length equals 14 residues. Germline V gives CDR1 MGHRA, CDR2 YSYEKL. With regard to this clonotype: Antigen unknown.

Patients counted as stable if ophthalmopathy did not develop within 18 months. Authors of the study amplified TCR beta CDR3 regions from RNA transcripts. TCR CDR3 underwent first-round RT-PCR with the HTBI primer set. One entry per CDR3 protein, called by TCRdb with MiXCR from the multiplex PCR reads. The data hold fewer than 550,000 distinct CDR3 sequences, with 15% to 19% observed a single time. The clonotype was recovered from a woman between 18 and 30 years old with Graves' hyperthyroidism. The sequenced sample consisted of blood. This rearrangement joins TRBV4-1 to TRBJ2-7, with TRBD2 as a possible D gene (5 bases). The CDR3 spells CASSSGGVPYEQYF. The CDR3 DNA reads as TGCGCCAGCAGCAGCGGTGGTGTTCCCTACGAGCAGTACTTC.